What follows are 10 T cell receptor beta chains derived from one specimen sequenced in a study of blood T cell repertoires in COVID-19. Libraries were prepared by immunoSEQ multiplex PCR; TCRdb keeps only in-frame clonotypes and omits some of them. The table records approximately 220,000 clones, roughly 86% of them present only once. Source material: PBMCs or T cells enriched from blood (not recorded which). These receptors were obtained from a woman aged 25 to 39 with acute COVID-19.

The V call is TRBV19, the J call TRBJ1-2; D might be TRBD1 (6 bases). The CDR3 spans 15 residues. Looked up from germline, CDR1 is LNHDA and CDR2 is SQIVND (reference sequence). The ends were cut back, 5 bases at V and 0 bases at J, with 13 bases in the middle. The CDR3 bases are TGTGCCAGTAGTCAGTTGGACAGTACTAACTATGGCTACACCTTC. Translated: CASSQLDSTNYGYTF.

V gene TRBV6-5 combines with J gene TRBJ1-6; D not certain. The germline V gene encodes CDR1 MNHEY and CDR2 SVGAGI. Trimming left V 2 bases short and J 12 bases short, with 11 bases between. The CDR3 spans 13 residues. The CDR3 DNA is TGTGCCAGCAGTTACACCGCAGAAAAACCCCTCCACTTT. It encodes CASSYTAEKPLHF.

V usage is TRBV4-2 and J usage is TRBJ2-1; the D gene is possibly TRBD2 (6 bases). The germline V gene has CDR1 LGHNA and CDR2 YNFKEQ. This CDR3 is built from 14 residues. V was cut by 0 bases and J by 8 bases, with 11 bases left in between. CDR3 region: CASSQDGGNDEQFF. The CDR3 DNA is TGTGCCAGCAGCCAAGATGGAGGGAACGATGAGCAGTTCTTC.

The chain employs TRBV30 and TRBJ1-5; D is uncertain. Germline V gene lookup returns CDR1 GTSNPN and CDR2 SVGIG (reference sequence). V was clipped by 4 bases and J by 5 bases, with 12 bases between them. The CDR3 is made up of 13 amino acids. CDR3 in DNA: TGTGCCTGGACCCCCCGTTTCGATCAGCCCCAGCATTTT. It yields the protein CAWTPRFDQPQHF.

The chain employs TRBV25-1 and TRBJ1-1; TRBD1 agrees at 8 bases. The J segment lost 2 bases and the V segment lost 3 bases, leaving 5 bases of the junction unmatched. The CDR3 has 15 amino acids. Germline CDR1 reads MGHDK; CDR2 reads SYGVNS. CDR3 bases: TGTGCCAGCAGTGATTGGACAGGGATCAACACTGAAGCTTTCTTT. This translates into CASSDWTGINTEAFF. The variable domain in full, completed from reference TRBV25-1 and TRBJ1-1, reads EADIYQTPRYLVIGTGKKITLECSQTMGHDKMYWYQQDPGMELHLIHYSYGVNSTEKGDLSSESTVSRIRTEHFPLTLESARPSHTSQYLCASSDWTGINTEAFFGQGTRLTVV.

This chain uses TRBV11-3 with TRBJ2-7; maybe TRBD2 (5 bases). Germline V gene lookup returns CDR1 SGHNT and CDR2 YENEEA. This CDR3 contains 12 residues. V was shortened by 2 bases and J by 6 bases, with 8 bases between the two germline ends. CDR3 region: CASSLLEGEQYF. As DNA, the CDR3 is TGTGCCAGCAGCTTATTAGAGGGCGAGCAGTACTTC.

J is TRBJ2-3 and V is TRBV19; TRBD1 matches 8 bases. The germline CDR1 and CDR2 sequences are LNHDA and SQIVND (reference sequence). Germline trimming cut 3 bases from V and 2 bases from J; bases unmatched to any gene: 16. CDR3 length equals 19 residues. CDR3 residues: CASSIQHRGNLFYTDTQYF. The CDR3 region has the DNA TGTGCCAGTAGTATTCAACACAGGGGGAACCTCTTTTACACAGATACGCAGTATTTT.

This chain uses TRBV4-1 with TRBJ1-2, with 9 nucleotides matching TRBD1. This CDR3 contains 14 residues. With V trimmed by 0 bases and J by 7 bases, 3 bases remained unmatched. Germline CDR1 is MGHRA and CDR2 is YSYEKL. CDR3: CASSQDGTGIGYTF. The CDR3 DNA sequence: TGCGCCAGCAGCCAAGATGGGACAGGGATTGGCTACACCTTC.

In its sample, this clone was seen a few times. This chain connects TRBV6-1 to TRBJ1-6; D gene ambiguous. Germline CDR1 reads MNHNS; CDR2 reads SASEGT. The CDR3 runs to 18 residues. Trimming shortened V by 2 bases and J by 0 bases, and 14 bases separated the two germline ends. The CDR3 protein is CASSEYALRSSYNSPLHF. The CDR3, as DNA: TGTGCCAGCAGTGAATACGCTCTTAGGAGCTCCTATAATTCACCCCTCCACTTT.

The chain recombines TRBV6-1 with TRBJ2-5; 9 nucleotides match TRBD2. The CDR3 contains 17 residues. The trim removed 1 base at V and 2 bases at J, leaving 8 bases unmatched. Germline CDR1 MNHNS, CDR2 SASEGT. The CDR3 reads CASSEGWSGGFQETQYF. CDR3 DNA sequence: TGTGCCAGCAGTGAAGGTTGGAGCGGGGGGTTTCAAGAGACCCAGTACTTC.